The next 9 T cell receptor beta chains were all read from a single sample in a study of T cells after yellow fever vaccination. TCRdb re-called the 5' RACE reads with MiXCR, one entry per CDR3 protein. The data hold around 200,000 distinct CDR3 sequences, with around 10% observed a single time. The starting material was CD8+ T cells sorted from PBMCs, obtained 15 days after the yellow fever booster vaccination. The origin of the receptors is a man aged 18 to 35 who received the YFV17D yellow fever vaccine.

The CDR3 reads CASYTRENEQFF. The DNA for the CDR3 is TGTGCCAGCTATACAAGAGAGAATGAGCAGTTCTTC. The V gene is TRBV5-4, the J gene TRBJ2-1, with D unclear. From germline, CDR1 is SGHNT and CDR2 YYREEE (reference sequence). Trimming pared 7 bases from V and 7 bases from J, leaving 12 bases between. The CDR3 extends over 12 amino acids.

This clonotype was detected only a few times. This chain connects TRBV6-6 to TRBJ2-5; no firm D call. The CDR3 length is 15 residues. Germline-derived CDR1 and CDR2 are MNHNY and SVGAGI (reference sequence). With 7 bases removed from V and 5 bases from J, the gap between germline ends came to 20 bases. The CDR3 reads CASTHEPFRFETQYF. The CDR3 region has the DNA TGTGCCAGCACTCATGAGCCGTTCCGATTTGAGACCCAGTACTTC.

This clonotype was counted only a few times. V usage is TRBV6-4 and J usage is TRBJ2-1, with 9 bases lining up with TRBD2. The ends lost 6 bases at V and 4 bases at J; junction bases unmatched: 7. Germline V CDR1 and CDR2: MRHNA, SNTAGT. The CDR3 covers 15 residues. DNA of the CDR3: TGTGCCAGCAGCGAACTAGCGGGCGGATACAATGAGCAGTTCTTC. Its protein product is CASSELAGGYNEQFF.

In this sample, this clonotype turned up a few times. This chain uses TRBV6-5 with TRBJ1-1; the match to TRBD1 covers 7 bases. Losses at the gene ends were 7 bases for V and 1 base for J; bases not matched to a gene: 9. CDR1 MNHEY and CDR2 SVGAGI come from the germline V gene. The CDR3 contains 15 residues. CDR3 in DNA: TGTGCCAGCACCATGTCGGACAGGACGAACACTGAAGCTTTCTTT. Translation: CASTMSDRTNTEAFF.

This clonotype was counted only a few times. The chain employs TRBV18 and TRBJ2-5; D possibly corresponds to TRBD2 (6 bases). The CDR3 totals 14 residues. Germline lookup yields CDR1 KGHSH and CDR2 LQKENI. Trimming left V 6 bases short and J 5 bases short, with 16 bases between. This CDR3 reads CASSDEIRGETQYF. The DNA for the CDR3 is TGTGCCAGCTCCGACGAGATCCGGGGGGAGACCCAGTACTTC. Full variable domain (remainder filled in from reference TRBV18 and TRBJ2-5): NAGVMQNPRHLVRRRGQEARLRCSPMKGHSHVYWYRQLPEEGLKFMVYLQKENIIDESGMPKERFSAEFPKEGPSILRIQQVVRGDSAAYFCASSDEIRGETQYFGPGTRLLVL.

Details on this clonotype: Germline and junction disagree at one end, which may indicate a read error. V is TRBV11-2 and J is TRBJ2-1; tentative D call: TRBD2 (6 bases). This CDR3 has 16 amino acids. The germline V gene has CDR1 SGHAT and CDR2 FQNNGV. This chain's CDR3 is CASSLAPLLASNEQLF. The CDR3 nucleotides are TGTGCCAGCAGCTTAGCCCCCTTACTAGCATCCAATGAGCAGTTATTC.

This clonotype was counted between two and nine times. The chain recombines TRBV15 with TRBJ1-1; D is unclear. This CDR3 spans 13 amino acids. The V gene lost 4 bases and the J gene lost 8 bases, with 14 bases spanning the gap. CDR1 and CDR2 (germline): LNHNV, YYDKDF (reference sequence). CDR3 in amino acids: CATSTPGKREAFF. The CDR3 DNA follows: TGTGCCACCAGCACGCCGGGCAAGCGGGAAGCTTTCTTT.

This rearrangement joins TRBV6-2 or TRBV6-3 to TRBJ2-2, with 9 bases identical to TRBD2. The germline CDR1 and CDR2 sequences are MNHEY and SVGEGT. The trim removed 8 bases at V and 5 bases at J, leaving 0 bases unmatched. The CDR3 sequence is 12 residues long. DNA for the CDR3: TGTGCCAGCCTAGCGGGGACCGGGGAGCTGTTTTTT. Translating gives CASLAGTGELFF.

This clonotype came up many times. The chain couples TRBV2 to TRBJ1-2; D uncertain. Between the trimmed V and J ends, which lost 3 bases and 0 bases, there was a span of 14 bases. Per germline, CDR1 SNHLY and CDR2 FYNNEI. This CDR3 spans 16 amino acids. CDR3 sequence (DNA): TGTGCCAGCAGTGATATCGGCCTACGGGCTAACTATGGCTACACCTTC. Translating it yields CASSDIGLRANYGYTF.